This T cell receptor beta chain was retrieved from a study of OX40 agonist ivuxolimab in advanced cancers. On the study more broadly: Anti-PD-1, anti-PD-L1 or anti-CTLA-4 therapy given earlier was allowed, and roughly 38% had some. Partial responses were observed in three patients, of whom one had hepatocellular carcinoma and two had cutaneous melanoma.

The CDR3 runs to 16 residues. Trimming cost V 3 bases and J 2 bases; bases outside gene matches: 3. CDR1 is SGHVS and CDR2 is FQNEAQ in the germline V gene. The table came from immunoSEQ multiplex PCR; TCRdb's copy has only in-frame clones and leaves some out. The sample carries some 81,000 clones, 65% to 85% recorded once. Patients with autoimmune history or systemic immunosuppression were excluded. Sequencing used CD4+ or CD8+ T cells sorted from blood, obtained in a trial of the OX40 agonist ivuxolimab. The gene calls are TRBV7-8 and TRBJ2-6; 8 bases are shared with TRBD1. The receptor's source is an adult with an advanced solid tumor such as melanoma, head and neck, liver or kidney cancer. As DNA, the CDR3 is TGTGCCAGCAGCTTTCGACAGGGGACTGGGGCCAACGTCCTGACTTTC. Its translation: CASSFRQGTGANVLTF.